The following is a T cell receptor (beta chain) sequence with its context. The antigen is undetermined. This sample was taken from a study of cytomegalovirus exposure and HLA in healthy donors. General study findings and limits: When analyzed later, the rates of TCR association showed variation by HLA locus, with DRB1 the most and HLA-C the fewest. Within an earlier analysis, most TCR beta V segments proved productive either about 87% or about 30% of the time.

60 Vbeta and 13 Jbeta primers were used in PCR. Study processing details: As a later analysis found, there were 80 million or so unique TCR beta chains, of which 8.5 million to 13 million were shared. The repertoire was sequenced with immunoSEQ multiplex PCR; TCRdb's copy has only in-frame clones and lacks some. V and J calls and clone size are those listed in that table; D and trimming were worked out from the DNA. The data contain roughly 180,000 clones, about 85% of them seen just once; the ten biggest clones take up 1%. The V and J ends lost 9 bases and 6 bases respectively, with 23 bases between them. The CDR3 contains 15 residues. Germline CDR1 and CDR2: SNHLY and FYNNEI.

Sequenced input: PBMCs. This clonotype was obtained from a boy aged 2 to 10 in good health and CMV-seronegative. V is TRBV2 and J is TRBJ1-2; no clear D. CDR3 sequence (DNA): TGTGCCAGTAATGAGGCTTCTCCAAAGGCCCATGGCTACACCTTC. Translated: CASNEASPKAHGYTF.